These 4 T cell receptor beta chains were all obtained from the same sample, sequenced in a study of T cell changes during pregnancy in multiple sclerosis. The data were produced by immunoSEQ multiplex PCR, yet TCRdb's version contains in-frame clones alone and is incomplete. The sample includes some 38,000 clones, more than 70% of them seen just once. This sample comprised CD8+ T cells from peripheral blood mononuclear cells, obtained in the third trimester of pregnancy. These receptor sequences come from a female donor with multiple sclerosis, enrolled in a pregnancy study.

The chain is built from TRBV9 and TRBJ1-2, with 9 bases lining up with TRBD1. The germline gives CDR1 SGDLS, CDR2 YYNGEE. After removal of 4 bases from V and 1 base from J, the junction contained 8 bases not matched to a gene. The CDR3 covers 16 residues. DNA for the CDR3: TGTGCCAGCAGCACTGGGGGACAGGGTAATAACTATGGCTACACCTTC. Its translation is CASSTGGQGNNYGYTF.

V and J are TRBV5-6 and TRBJ2-1; the match to TRBD2 covers 9 bases. Germline V CDR1 and CDR2: SGHDT, YYEEEE. J was trimmed by 4 bases and V by 0 bases; bases with no gene match: 2. This CDR3 comprises 15 residues. For the CDR3, the DNA is TGTGCCAGCAGCTTGGACACTAGCGGGTACAATGAGCAGTTCTTC. Its translation is CASSLDTSGYNEQFF.

V usage is TRBV21-1 and J usage is TRBJ1-3; the D call TRBD1 from the table was never checked on the DNA. TRBV21-1 is a known pseudogene. The CDR3 is 15 residues long. CDR3 in amino acids: CASSKQGQDGDTIYF. In nucleotides, the CDR3 is TGTGCCAGCAGCAAACAGGGGCAGGACGGGGACACCATATATTTT.

The chain carries TRBV5-8 and TRBJ1-1; 7 bases map to TRBD1. CDR1 and CDR2 from the germline V gene are SGHTS and YDEGEE. The J segment lost 3 bases and the V segment lost 2 bases, leaving 7 bases of the junction unmatched. The CDR3 runs 15 residues. The CDR3 sequence: CASSFSYRGDTEAFF. In DNA, the CDR3 is TGTGCCAGCAGCTTCTCTTACAGGGGAGACACTGAAGCTTTCTTT.